The clone carrying this T cell receptor beta chain was seen just once. This table comes from immunoSEQ multiplex PCR, and its TCRdb copy is limited to in-frame clones, with some not included. The repertoire consists of about 160,000 clones, with 85% to 95% occurring once and the leading ten covering around 2%. This sample was included in a study of blood T cell repertoires in COVID-19. Per germline, CDR1 SEHNR and CDR2 FQNEAQ (reference sequence). This CDR3 is built from 12 residues. V shed 4 bases and J shed 8 bases, with 11 bases lying between them. V usage is TRBV7-9 and J usage is TRBJ1-2, with unresolved D. This receptor was taken from a woman in her sixties with COVID-19, enrolled during active disease. The sequencing input was peripheral blood. CDR3 amino acids: CASSSTLEGYTF. The CDR3 DNA reads as TGTGCCAGCAGCTCCACGTTGGAGGGCTACACCTTC.